These T cell receptor beta chains were read from a single sample in a study of shared clonotypes between healthy human individuals. This table comes from immunoSEQ multiplex PCR, and its TCRdb copy is limited to in-frame clones, with some not included. The table shows around 990,000 clones, with 60% to 80% occurring only once. The sequencing sample was made of memory CD4+ T cells from PBMCs. These receptor sequences come from a man younger than 30 in good health. Some clones in this sample may be carry-over from other donors' samples. The CDR3 runs from the conserved cysteine through the conserved F or W.

J | V | CDR3
TRBJ1-2 | TRBV29-1 | CSVTQGASNYGYTF
TRBJ1-2 | TRBV27 | CASRGLLRYTF
TRBJ2-5 | TRBV7-2 | CASSSDREETQYF
TRBJ1-1 | TRBV29-1 | CSVGPGWGMENTEAFF
TRBJ1-4 | TRBV18 | CASSRLTGEDEKLFF
TRBJ2-7 | TRBV6-1 | CASSEEVTEGAYEQYF
TRBJ2-7 | TRBV10-3 | CAISGDRGQQYF
TRBJ2-2 | TRBV27 | CASSLYREEGELFF
TRBJ2-2 | TRBV30 | CACPRGSRNTGELFF
TRBJ1-5 | TRBV28 | CASSFDGVYQPQHF
TRBJ1-3 | TRBV7-9 | CASSLGTGMSGNTIYF
TRBJ2-3 | TRBV11-2 | CASSRVQRTDTQYF
TRBJ2-1 | TRBV2 | CASSRDRYNEQFF
TRBJ1-3 | TRBV5-1 | CASSSVGVGNTIYF
TRBJ2-2 | TRBV5-5 | CASSGDSNTGELFF
TRBJ1-3 | TRBV29-1 | CSVTDTANTIYF
TRBJ1-1 | TRBV5-4 | CASSLSTGRNTEAFF
TRBJ1-4 | TRBV7-6 | CASSQGLNEKLFF
TRBJ2-7 | TRBV10-1 | CASSASSSYEQYF
TRBJ1-4 | TRBV4-2 | CASSQVGGRVNEKLFF
TRBJ1-5 | TRBV10-2 | CASSESNSNQPQHF
TRBJ2-1 | TRBV5-1 | CASSLVAEYNEQFF
TRBJ2-5 | TRBV5-8 | CASSEGRQDLGKETQYF
TRBJ1-1 | TRBV6-5 | CASSYWTGKKTEAFF
TRBJ1-1 | TRBV15 | CATSRVLGDTEAFF
TRBJ1-2 | TRBV29-1 | CSVVDVVRYGYTF
TRBJ1-2 | TRBV6-1 | CASVSPPLYGYTF
TRBJ1-5 | TRBV30 | CAWSVRQGASNQPQHF
TRBJ2-5 | TRBV7-9 | CASSSRTGIGSGETQYF
TRBJ1-1 | TRBV2 | CASVLWDGPAAFF
TRBJ1-4 | TRBV6-5 | CASSYSLGGPQLFF
TRBJ2-3 | TRBV10-1 | CASSGDSTDTQYF
TRBJ2-7 | TRBV7-2 | CASSLATSGAYEQYF
TRBJ1-2 | TRBV25-1 | CASNDNYGYTF
TRBJ1-3 | TRBV27 | CASTSLGSGNTIYF
TRBJ1-5 | TRBV6-6 | CASSPGQARGGQPQHF
TRBJ2-3 | TRBV7-7 | CASSRGGGTDTQYF
TRBJ2-7 | TRBV20-1 | CSARPPGLPYF
TRBJ2-5 | TRBV4-1 | CASSLEGTGNLETQYF
TRBJ2-7 | TRBV18 | CASSRLLAGEWAYEQYF
TRBJ1-2 | TRBV27 | CASSLRAEYGYTF
TRBJ1-3 | TRBV4-2 | CASSQDPDSSGNTIYF
TRBJ1-2 | TRBV7-2 | CASSLVGVDGYTF
TRBJ1-4 | TRBV5-1 | CASSLGTDNEKLFF
TRBJ2-5 | TRBV14 | CASSQNLAETQYF
TRBJ2-7 | TRBV18 | CASSAVGLAVREQYF